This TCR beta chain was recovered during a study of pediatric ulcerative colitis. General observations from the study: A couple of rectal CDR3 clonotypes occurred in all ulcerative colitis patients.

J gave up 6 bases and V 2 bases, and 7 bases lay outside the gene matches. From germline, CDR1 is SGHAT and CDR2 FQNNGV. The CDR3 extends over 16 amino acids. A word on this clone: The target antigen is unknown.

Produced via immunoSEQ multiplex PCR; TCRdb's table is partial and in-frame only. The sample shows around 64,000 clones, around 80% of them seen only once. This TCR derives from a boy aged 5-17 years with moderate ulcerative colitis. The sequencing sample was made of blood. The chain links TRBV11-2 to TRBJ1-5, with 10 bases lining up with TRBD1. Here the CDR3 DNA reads TGTGCCAGCAGCTTAAAGACAGGGGGCCGGGGTCAGCCCCAGCATTTT. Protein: CASSLKTGGRGQPQHF.